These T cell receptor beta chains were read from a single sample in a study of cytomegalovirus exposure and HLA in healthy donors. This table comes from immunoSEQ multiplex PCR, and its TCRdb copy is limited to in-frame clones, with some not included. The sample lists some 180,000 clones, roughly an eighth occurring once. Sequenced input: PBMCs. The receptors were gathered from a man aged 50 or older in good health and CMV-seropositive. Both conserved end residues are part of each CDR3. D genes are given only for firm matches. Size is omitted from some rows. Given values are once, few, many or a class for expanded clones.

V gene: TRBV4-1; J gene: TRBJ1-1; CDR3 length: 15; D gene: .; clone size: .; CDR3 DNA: TGCGCCAGCAGCCCCACCGGAGGGGGGGTTACTGAAGCTTTCTTT; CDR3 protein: CASSPTGGGVTEAFF
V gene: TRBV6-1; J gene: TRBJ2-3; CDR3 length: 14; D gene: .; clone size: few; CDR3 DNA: TGTGCCAGCACCTCAGGGGTTGGGACAGATACGCAGTATTTT; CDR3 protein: CASTSGVGTDTQYF
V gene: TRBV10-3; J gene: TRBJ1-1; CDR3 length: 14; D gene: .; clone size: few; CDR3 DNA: TGTGCCATCAGTGAGTCGGGCAGCAACACTGAAGCTTTCTTT; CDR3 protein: CAISESGSNTEAFF
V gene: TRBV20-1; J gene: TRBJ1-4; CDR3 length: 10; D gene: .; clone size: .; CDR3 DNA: TGCAGTGCTAGAGCAGAAAAACTGTTTTTT; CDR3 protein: CSARAEKLFF
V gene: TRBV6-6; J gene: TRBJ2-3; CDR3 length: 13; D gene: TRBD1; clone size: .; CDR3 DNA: TGTGCCAGCAGAAGGGACAGAGGGGATACGCAGTATTTT; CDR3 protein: CASRRDRGDTQYF
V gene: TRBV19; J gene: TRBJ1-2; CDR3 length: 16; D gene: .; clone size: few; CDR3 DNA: TGTGCCAGTAGTAGTGGACAGATGACTCCTTACTATGGCTACACCTTC; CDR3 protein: CASSSGQMTPYYGYTF
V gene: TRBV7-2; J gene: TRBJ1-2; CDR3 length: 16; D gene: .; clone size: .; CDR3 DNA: TGTGCCAGCAGCCCCTCGGGAATAAGCTCTAACTATGGCTACACCTTC; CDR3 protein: CASSPSGISSNYGYTF
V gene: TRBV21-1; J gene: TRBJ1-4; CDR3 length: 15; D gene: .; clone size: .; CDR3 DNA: TGTGCCAGCAGCAAAGCCCAGGGGAAGGGCGAAAAACTGTTTTTT; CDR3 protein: CASSKAQGKGEKLFF
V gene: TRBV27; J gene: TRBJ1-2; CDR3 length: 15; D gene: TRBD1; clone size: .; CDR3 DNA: TGTGCCAGCAGTGAAAGGGGGCGGTCGGTAGATGGCTACACCTTC; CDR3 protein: CASSERGRSVDGYTF
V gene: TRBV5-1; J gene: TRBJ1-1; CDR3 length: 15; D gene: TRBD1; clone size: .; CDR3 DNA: TGCGCCAGCAGCCAGCAGACAGGGGTAAACACTGAAGCTTTCTTT; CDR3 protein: CASSQQTGVNTEAFF
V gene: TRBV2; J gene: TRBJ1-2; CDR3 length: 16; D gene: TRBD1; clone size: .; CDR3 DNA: TGTGCCAGCAGTGTGGGAACAGGGGGCCCCCTAAGAGGCTACACCTTC; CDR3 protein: CASSVGTGGPLRGYTF
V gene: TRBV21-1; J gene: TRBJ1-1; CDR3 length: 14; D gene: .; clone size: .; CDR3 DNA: TGTGCCAGCAGCACTGGACAGGGGAACACTGAAGCTTTCTTT; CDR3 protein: CASSTGQGNTEAFF
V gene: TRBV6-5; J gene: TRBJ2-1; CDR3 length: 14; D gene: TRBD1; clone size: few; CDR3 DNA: TGTGCCAGCAGTACGGGACAGGGAAGACATGAGCAGTTCTTC; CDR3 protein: CASSTGQGRHEQFF
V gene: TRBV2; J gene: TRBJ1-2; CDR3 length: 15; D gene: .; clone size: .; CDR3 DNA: TGTGCCAGCAGTGAACTGGGGGGATTGAACTATGGCTACACCTTC; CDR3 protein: CASSELGGLNYGYTF
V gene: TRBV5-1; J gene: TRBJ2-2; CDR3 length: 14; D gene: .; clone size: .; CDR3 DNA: TGCGCCAGCAGCTACGGACAGAACACCGGGGAGCTGTTTTTT; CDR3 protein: CASSYGQNTGELFF
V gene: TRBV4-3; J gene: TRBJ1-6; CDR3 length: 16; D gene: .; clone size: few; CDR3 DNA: TGCGCCAGCAGCCAAACAGGGACGTCCTATAATTCACCCCTCCACTTT; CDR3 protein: CASSQTGTSYNSPLHF
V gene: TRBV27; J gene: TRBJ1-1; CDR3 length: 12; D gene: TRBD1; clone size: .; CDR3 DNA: TGTGCCAGTGCGACAGGGGGCCGCCAAGCTTTCTTT; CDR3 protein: CASATGGRQAFF
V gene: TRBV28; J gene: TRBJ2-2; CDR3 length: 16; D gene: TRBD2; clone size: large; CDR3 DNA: TGTGCCAGCAGTTTAAGTCTAGCGGTACGCACCGGGGAGCTGTTTTTT; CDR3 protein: CASSLSLAVRTGELFF
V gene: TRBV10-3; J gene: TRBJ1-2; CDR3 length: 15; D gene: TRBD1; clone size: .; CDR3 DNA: TGTGCCATCAGTGAGTCACAGGGGTATAACTATGGCTACACCTTC; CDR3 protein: CAISESQGYNYGYTF
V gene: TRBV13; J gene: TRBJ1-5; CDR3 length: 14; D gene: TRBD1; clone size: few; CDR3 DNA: TGTGCCAGCAGCGAGGGACAGGGTGATCAGCCCCAGCATTTT; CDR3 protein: CASSEGQGDQPQHF
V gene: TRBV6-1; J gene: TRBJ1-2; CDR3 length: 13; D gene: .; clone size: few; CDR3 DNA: TGTGCCAGCAGTGACGCTCGACGGGATGGCTACACCTTC; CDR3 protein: CASSDARRDGYTF
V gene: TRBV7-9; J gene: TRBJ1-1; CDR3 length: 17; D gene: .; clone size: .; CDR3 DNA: TGTGCCAGCACCCTGGGACACCGGGACCCCGAATGCACTGAAGCTTTCTTT; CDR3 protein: CASTLGHRDPECTEAFF
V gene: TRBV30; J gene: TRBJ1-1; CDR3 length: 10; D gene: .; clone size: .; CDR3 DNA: TGTGCCTGGATGCAGGCCAGAGCTTTCTTT; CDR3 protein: CAWMQARAFF
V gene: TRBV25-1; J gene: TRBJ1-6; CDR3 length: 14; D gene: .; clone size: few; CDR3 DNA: TGTGCCAGCAGTAAGTGGGGGGAAGATTCACCCCTCCACTTT; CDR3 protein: CASSKWGEDSPLHF
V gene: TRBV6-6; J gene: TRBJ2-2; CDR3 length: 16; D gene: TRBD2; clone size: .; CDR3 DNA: TGTGCCAGCACCTACGGGGCGGGGGGTTTTACCGGGGAGCTGTTTTTT; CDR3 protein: CASTYGAGGFTGELFF
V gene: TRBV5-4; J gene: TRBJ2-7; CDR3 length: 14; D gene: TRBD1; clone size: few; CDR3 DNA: TGTGCCAGCAGCCTGGACAGGGGCCCCTACGAGCAGTACTTC; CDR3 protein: CASSLDRGPYEQYF
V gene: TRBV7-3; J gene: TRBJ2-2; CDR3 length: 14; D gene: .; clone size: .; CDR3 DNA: TGTGCCAGCAGCTTAACACTGGGCTCCGGGGAGCTGTTTTTT; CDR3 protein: CASSLTLGSGELFF
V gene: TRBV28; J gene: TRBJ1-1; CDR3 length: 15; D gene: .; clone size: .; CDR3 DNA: TGTGCCAGCCTCGGGCAGGGGATAGGGAACACTGAAGCTTTCTTT; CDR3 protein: CASLGQGIGNTEAFF
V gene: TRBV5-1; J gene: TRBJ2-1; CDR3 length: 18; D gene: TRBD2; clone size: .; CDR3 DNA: TGCGCCAGCAGCTTGGTGACTAGCGGGGGGCCCGAAAAAAATGAGCAGTTCTTC; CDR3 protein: CASSLVTSGGPEKNEQFF
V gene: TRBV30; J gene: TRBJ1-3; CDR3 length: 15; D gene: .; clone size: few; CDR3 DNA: TGTGCCTGGAGTGTAGGGGGACATTCTGGAAACACCATATATTTT; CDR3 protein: CAWSVGGHSGNTIYF
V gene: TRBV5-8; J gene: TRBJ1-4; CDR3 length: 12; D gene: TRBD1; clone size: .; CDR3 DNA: TGTGCCAGCAGCCTGACAGGGTCGAGGGTGTTTTTT; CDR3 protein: CASSLTGSRVFF
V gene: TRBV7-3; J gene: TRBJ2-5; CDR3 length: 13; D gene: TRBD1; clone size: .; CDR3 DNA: TGTGCCAGCAGCCGGGGACAGCAAGAGACCCAGTACTTC; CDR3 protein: CASSRGQQETQYF